This T cell receptor beta chain was captured in a study of blood T cell repertoires in COVID-19. In the study's own analysis: By means of reference gene primer amplification, nucleated cell counts were estimated. Clones were read by immunoSEQ multiplex PCR, and TCRdb kept only the in-frame ones, dropping some. Clone size and the V and J calls come from that table; the DNA yielded D and trimming. The profile shows 200,000 to 250,000 clones, about four fifths of them singletons. There are a few counts of this clone. Participant age was roughly 18 to 95 years, and participants resided in about two dozen US areas. Shortly before study entry, within 2 weeks, exposed participants had met a COVID-19 case. V lost 7 bases, J lost 7 bases, and 13 bases lay in between. Germline values: CDR1 MDHEN, CDR2 SYDVKM. This CDR3 spans 12 amino acids.

V is TRBV28 and J is TRBJ1-2; D remains unclear. This sequence was found in a woman in her 50s who had been exposed to COVID-19. The specimen sequenced was PBMCs or T cells enriched from blood (not recorded which). This CDR3 is CASTNSKSGYTF. CDR3 nucleotide sequence: TGTGCCAGCACGAACAGCAAAAGTGGCTACACCTTC.